Sequencing of this T cell receptor (beta chain) was carried out in a study of T cells in Graves' hyperthyroidism and ophthalmopathy. Study-level findings and limits: Expanded thyroid clonotypes (above 0.001) were mostly also found in blood.

The CDR3 loop spans 13 amino acids. Trimming left V 2 bases short and J 4 bases short, with 11 bases between. CDR1 is SQVTM, CDR2 ANQGSEA, per germline. Using RNA transcripts as the source, TCR beta CDR3 regions were amplified. First-round RT-PCR targeting the TCR CDR3 was performed with the HTBI primer set. TCRdb reprocessed the multiplex PCR reads with MiXCR, giving one entry per CDR3 protein. The sample lists some 720,000 distinct CDR3 sequences, 16% occurring once. On this clonotype: No antigen is known for it.

Used for diagnoses were clinical symptoms, serum thyroxine and TRAb, thyroid ultrasound and orbital computed tomography. The chain recombines TRBV29-1 with TRBJ1-1; possibly TRBD1 for D (5 bases). This clonotype originated in a man younger than 35 with Graves' hyperthyroidism. Sequenced material: blood. CDR3 bases: TGCAGCGTTGAAAGAGGGGCGAGCACTGAAGCTTTCTTT. Translation gives CSVERGASTEAFF. Full variable domain (missing parts from reference TRBV29-1 and TRBJ1-1): SAVISQKPSRDICQRGTSLTIQCQVDSQVTMMFWYRQQPGQSLTLIATANQGSEATYESGFVIDKFPISRPNLTFSTLTVSNMSPEDSSIYLCSVERGASTEAFFGQGTRLTVV.